This passage covers 10 T cell receptor beta chains from one sample sequenced in a study of T cell changes during pregnancy in multiple sclerosis. Sequenced by immunoSEQ multiplex PCR; TCRdb stores in-frame clones only, minus some. The data show under 40,000 clones, almost 95% seen once. The starting material was CD4+ T cells from peripheral blood mononuclear cells, obtained in the third trimester of pregnancy. The receptor set was obtained from a female donor in good health, enrolled as a control in a pregnancy study.

The chain couples TRBV4-3 to TRBJ2-2; D might be TRBD1 (5 bases). Trimming took 0 bases from V and 4 from J, leaving 12 bases between them. Germline CDR1 reads LGHNA; CDR2 reads YSLEER. This CDR3 contains 16 residues. This chain's CDR3 is CASSQDLGRVTGELFF. The CDR3 DNA sequence: TGCGCCAGCAGCCAAGATTTGGGCAGGGTCACCGGGGAGCTGTTTTTT.

V is TRBV18 and J is TRBJ1-2; TRBD1 agrees at 11 bases. CDR1 and CDR2 (germline): KGHSH, LQKENI. CDR3 length: 14 amino acids. The V gene end was trimmed by 0 bases and the J gene end by 14 bases; junction bases not matched to a gene: 8. The CDR3 region has the DNA TGTGCCAGCTCACCACCGGTGGGACAGGGGGTTGTTACCTTC. It yields the protein CASSPPVGQGVVTF.

This clone was seen only once. The chain joins TRBV7-2 to TRBJ1-4, with D perhaps TRBD1 (6 bases). The CDR3 is 13 residues long. With 9 bases removed from V and 10 bases from J, the gap between germline ends came to 18 bases. CDR1 SGHTA and CDR2 FQGNSA come from the germline V gene. CDR3 sequence reads: CASGGGQTRKLFF. The CDR3 DNA reads TGTGCCAGTGGTGGAGGACAGACGAGAAAACTGTTTTTT. Supplemented by reference TRBV7-2 and TRBJ1-4, the full variable domain reads GAGVSQSPSNKVTEKGKDVELRCDPISGHTALYWYRQSLGQGLEFLIYFQGNSAPDKSGLPSDRFSAERTGGSVSTLTIQRTQQEDSAVYLCASGGGQTRKLFFGSGTQLSVL.

The chain joins TRBV2 to TRBJ1-5; D uncertain. The CDR3 extends over 14 amino acids. Germline CDR1 SNHLY, CDR2 FYNNEI. V gave up 3 bases and J gave up 0 bases, with 6 bases separating them. CDR3 nucleotide sequence: TGTGCCAGCAGTGAGGTAGATAGCAATCAGCCCCAGCATTTT. Its translation: CASSEVDSNQPQHF.

The chain links TRBV7-9 to TRBJ1-5; D unresolved. CDR1 is SEHNR, CDR2 FQNEAQ, per germline (reference sequence). The CDR3 is 13 residues long. Trimming left V 0 bases short and J 7 bases short, with 7 bases between. This CDR3 reads CASSLASQQPQHF. CDR3 bases: TGTGCCAGCAGCTTAGCCTCCCAGCAGCCCCAGCATTTT.

The V call is TRBV28, the J call TRBJ2-1; unclear D gene. The germline V gene encodes CDR1 MDHEN and CDR2 SYDVKM. Trimming stripped 4 bases from V and 9 bases from J, with 13 bases between. This CDR3 has 13 residues. CDR3 sequence (DNA): TGTGCCAGCAGTTCTAAAACTGCTGTTGAGCAGTTCTTC. Amino acids: CASSSKTAVEQFF. The whole variable domain, filled in from reference TRBV28 and TRBJ2-1, reads DVKVTQSSRYLVKRTGEKVFLECVQDMDHENMFWYRQDPGLGLRLIYFSYDVKMKEKGDIPEGYSVSREKKERFSLILESASTNQTSMYLCASSSKTAVEQFFGPGTRLTVL.

The gene calls are TRBV7-2 and TRBJ2-7, with D tentatively TRBD1 (5 bases). This CDR3 is 15 amino acids long. From germline, CDR1 is SGHTA and CDR2 FQGNSA. V gave up 1 base and J gave up 6 bases, with 16 bases separating them. CDR3 nucleotide sequence: TGTGCCAGCAGCTTAGGAGCAGGCAGGGCCGGCGAGCAGTACTTC. It is translated as CASSLGAGRAGEQYF.

This chain joins TRBV7-2 and TRBJ2-7; 9 nucleotides align to TRBD1. CDR3 length equals 14 residues. Trimming at V came to 2 bases and at J to 7 bases, leaving 6 bases not matched to a gene. Germline values: CDR1 SGHTA, CDR2 FQGNSA. The CDR3 DNA follows: TGTGCCAGCAGCTTACAACAGGGGGCAGGGGAGCAGTACTTC. It encodes CASSLQQGAGEQYF.

The V call is TRBV6-1, the J call TRBJ1-2; 7 bases match TRBD1. With V trimmed by 6 bases and J by 7 bases, 5 bases remained unmatched. Germline V gene sequence: CDR1 MNHNS, CDR2 SASEGT. The CDR3 totals 12 residues. The CDR3 region has the DNA TGTGCCAGCAGACAGACAGGGCCTGGCTACACCTTC. It encodes CASRQTGPGYTF.

The chain couples TRBV4-2 to TRBJ1-4; weak D call: TRBD1 (6 bases). The CDR3 contains 15 residues. CDR1 is LGHNA, CDR2 YNFKEQ, per germline. Deletions cut 3 bases from V and 5 bases from J, with 13 bases between. The CDR3 loop reads CASSQIQGLNEKLFF. The CDR3 DNA is TGTGCCAGCAGCCAGATTCAGGGGCTCAATGAAAAACTGTTTTTT.